A single sample gave rise to the 8 T cell receptor beta chains below, sequenced in a study of T cell clones after liver transplantation. TCRdb's copy holds only in-frame clones and misses some; the assay was immunoSEQ multiplex PCR. The data show 99,000 or so clones, 82% seen once. The specimen was CD4+ T cells from blood, collected before liver transplant. The receptor set was obtained from a human donor who received a liver transplant.

This chain joins TRBV19 and TRBJ2-3, with 8 bases aligning to TRBD1. This CDR3 is built from 14 residues. CDR1 is LNHDA, CDR2 SQIVND, per germline (reference sequence). V shed 6 bases, J shed 2 bases, and the junction held 4 bases outside the gene matches. CDR3 sequence: CASSTGQVTDTQYF. The CDR3 nucleotides are TGTGCCAGTAGCACGGGACAGGTCACAGATACGCAGTATTTT.

The chain uses TRBV2 and TRBJ2-6, with 12 bases lining up with TRBD1. J lost 2 bases, V lost 6 bases, and 5 bases had no gene match. Germline lookup yields CDR1 SNHLY and CDR2 FYNNEI. The CDR3 has 17 amino acids. The CDR3 region is CASRGQGAPPGANVLTF. For the CDR3, the DNA is TGTGCCAGCAGGGGACAGGGGGCGCCCCCTGGGGCCAACGTCCTGACTTTC.

This clone was seen more than once but under ten times. This chain joins TRBV19 and TRBJ2-3; weak D call: TRBD2 (6 bases). Germline CDR1 and CDR2: LNHDA and SQIVND (reference sequence). This CDR3 is built from 16 residues. V lost 2 bases and J 3 bases, leaving 15 bases between the germline ends. The CDR3 is CASSIRGSFGTDTQYF. CDR3 bases: TGTGCCAGTAGTATACGGGGGAGCTTCGGGACAGATACGCAGTATTTT.

The table lists this clone with a few counts. The chain combines TRBV14 with TRBJ2-2, with 8 bases identical to TRBD2. The V segment lost 4 bases and the J segment 4 bases; nucleotides outside the gene matches: 11. Germline CDR1 is SGHDN and CDR2 is FVKESK. The CDR3 has 17 residues. In DNA form, the CDR3 reads TGTGCCAGCAGCCCGACCCCACTAGCGGTCTTCACCGGGGAGCTGTTTTTT. This codes for CASSPTPLAVFTGELFF.

This chain links TRBV19 with TRBJ2-2; a possible D gene is TRBD1 (6 bases). Germline CDR1 reads LNHDA; CDR2 reads SQIVND (reference sequence). The V end lost 6 bases, the J end lost 4 bases, and 12 bases lay between the germline ends. CDR3 size: 14 residues. Written as DNA, the CDR3 is TGTGCCAGTAGCAGGAGCAGGGGCACCGGGGAGCTGTTTTTT. Translation gives CASSRSRGTGELFF. Drawing the rest from reference TRBV19 and TRBJ2-2, the complete variable domain is DGGITQSPKYLFRKEGQNVTLSCEQNLNHDAMYWYRQDPGQGLRLIYYSQIVNDFQKGDIAEGYSVSREKKESFPLTVTSAQKNPTAFYLCASSRSRGTGELFFGEGSRLTVL.

Of note for this clone: Germline and junction disagree at one end, which may indicate a read error. V is TRBV18 and J is TRBJ2-7, with D perhaps assigned TRBD1 or TRBD2 (5 bases each). From germline, CDR1 is KGHSH and CDR2 LQKENI. The CDR3 consists of 14 residues. CDR3 region: CASSPIYRGEPPSF. As DNA, the CDR3 is TGTGCCAGCTCGCCTATCTACCGGGGCGAGCCCCCGTCCTTC.

The chain uses TRBV11-2 and TRBJ2-2; perhaps D is TRBD1 or TRBD2 (6 bases each). V lost 2 bases, J lost 6 bases, and 13 bases lay in between. The CDR3 runs 15 residues. CDR1 SGHAT and CDR2 FQNNGV come from the germline V gene. Here the CDR3 reads CASSLIEGGPGELFF. The CDR3 DNA is TGTGCCAGCAGCTTAATTGAGGGGGGACCCGGGGAGCTGTTTTTT.

V usage is TRBV9 and J usage is TRBJ1-3; TRBD1 might be the D (5 bases). The germline CDR1 and CDR2 sequences are SGDLS and YYNGEE. V was trimmed by 0 bases and J by 0 bases, leaving 10 bases between them. CDR3 length: 16 residues. CDR3 loop: CASSVGDSRSGNTIYF. The CDR3 DNA is TGTGCCAGCAGCGTAGGGGACTCCCGCTCTGGAAACACCATATATTTT.